These 22 T cell receptor beta chains originate from one sample sequenced in a study of blood T cell repertoires in COVID-19. Repertoires were generated with immunoSEQ multiplex PCR, while TCRdb's copy carries only in-frame clones and drops some. Among 150,000 to 200,000 clones listed, approximately 90% were seen once. Sequencing was carried out using peripheral blood. The receptors here all came from a human donor in a cohort sampled during active COVID-19.

The chain employs TRBV30 and TRBJ1-1; D is uncertain. This CDR3 contains 13 residues. V lost 4 bases to trimming and J lost 1 base, with 10 bases between them. Germline V gene lookup returns CDR1 GTSNPN and CDR2 SVGIG (reference sequence). CDR3 DNA sequence: TGTGCCTGGACCTCCAGGTGGAACACTGAAGCTTTCTTT. The encoded protein is CAWTSRWNTEAFF.

The gene calls are TRBV27 and TRBJ1-5; 7 bases fit TRBD1. The germline CDR1 and CDR2 sequences are MNHEY and SMNVEV (reference sequence). This CDR3 spans 16 amino acids. V dropped 7 bases and J dropped 0; count of bases not matched to a gene: 9. The CDR3 loop reads CASKQGSGNSNQPQHF. CDR3 nucleotides: TGTGCCAGCAAACAGGGGTCTGGGAATAGCAATCAGCCCCAGCATTTT.

The J gene is TRBJ1-5, the V gene TRBV19; possibly TRBD1 for D (5 bases). The CDR3 extends over 15 amino acids. Germline values: CDR1 LNHDA, CDR2 SQIVND (reference sequence). V lost 3 bases and J 2 bases, leaving 11 bases between the germline ends. In DNA form, the CDR3 reads TGTGCCAGTAGTATTTTTGGAGGGGGCAATCAGCCCCAGCATTTT. Protein product: CASSIFGGGNQPQHF.

The rearrangement joins TRBV12-3 or TRBV12-4 to TRBJ1-2, with D maybe TRBD1 (6 bases). Deletions cut 6 bases from V and 8 bases from J, with 13 bases between. There are 12 residues in the CDR3. CDR3 region: CASSYRDRGYTF. The CDR3 DNA sequence: TGTGCCAGCAGCTACAGGGATCGGGGCTACACCTTC.

CDR3 in amino acids: CASSLGLALFSYNEQFF. CDR3 nucleotides: TGCGCCAGCAGCTTGGGACTAGCGCTTTTCTCCTACAATGAGCAGTTCTTC. This chain uses TRBV5-1 with TRBJ2-1, with 8 bases identical to TRBD2. The CDR3 is 17 residues long. The V gene end was trimmed by 0 bases and the J gene end by 0 bases; junction bases not matched to a gene: 5. The germline CDR1 and CDR2 sequences are SGHRS and YFSETQ.

J is TRBJ1-2 and V is TRBV29-1; 7 bases are shared with TRBD1. The germline gives CDR1 SQVTM, CDR2 ANQGSEA. Trimming at V came to 4 bases and at J to 6 bases, leaving 11 bases not matched to a gene. This CDR3 has 14 residues. CDR3 sequence (DNA): TGCAGCGTTGCCTTGGCACAGACAGGGAATGGCTACACCTTC. Residues: CSVALAQTGNGYTF. Full variable domain (remainder filled in from reference TRBV29-1 and TRBJ1-2): SAVISQKPSRDICQRGTSLTIQCQVDSQVTMMFWYRQQPGQSLTLIATANQGSEATYESGFVIDKFPISRPNLTFSTLTVSNMSPEDSSIYLCSVALAQTGNGYTFGSGTRLTVV.

In the case of this clone: At the DNA level, this CDR3 is encoded by other sequences in the same sample as well. V and J are TRBV9 and TRBJ2-7; the match to TRBD1 covers 7 bases. Germline lookup yields CDR1 SGDLS and CDR2 YYNGEE. Trimming at V came to 0 bases and at J to 3 bases, leaving 3 bases not matched to a gene. The CDR3 contains 14 residues. The DNA of the CDR3 is TGTGCCAGCAGCGTAGGACAGGGTGGCTACGAGCAGTACTTC. Protein product: CASSVGQGGYEQYF. Full variable domain (remainder filled in from reference TRBV9 and TRBJ2-7): DSGVTQTPKHLITATGQRVTLRCSPRSGDLSVYWYQQSLDQGLQFLIQYYNGEERAKGNILERFSAQQFPDLHSELNLSSLELGDSALYFCASSVGQGGYEQYFGPGTRLTVT.

The chain is built from TRBV29-1 and TRBJ2-7; perhaps TRBD1 as D (6 bases). V was cut by 7 bases and J by 7 bases, with 14 bases left in between. CDR1 and CDR2 from the germline V gene are SQVTM and ANQGSEA. The CDR3 has 11 residues. CDR3 sequence: CSADTGREQYF. CDR3 nucleotide sequence: TGCAGCGCAGATACAGGGCGTGAGCAGTACTTC.

The gene calls are TRBV19 and TRBJ2-2, with 10 bases that match TRBD1. CDR1 and CDR2 from the germline V gene are LNHDA and SQIVND (reference sequence). The CDR3 is 19 amino acids. The ends lost 1 base at V and 8 bases at J; junction bases unmatched: 16. The DNA for the CDR3 is TGTGCCAGTAGTATAGCCCCGGGACAGGGGCGGGGGGACAGAGGGGAGCTGTTTTTT. This gives the protein CASSIAPGQGRGDRGELFF.

This chain uses TRBV2 with TRBJ1-4; TRBD1 aligns across 11 bases. Germline V CDR1 and CDR2: SNHLY, FYNNEI. This CDR3 comprises 13 residues. Trimming removed 5 bases from V and 13 bases from J; junction bases left unmatched: 6. In DNA, the CDR3 is TGTGCCAGCAGTAGGGCCGGGACAGGGGGACTGTTTTTT. It yields the protein CASSRAGTGGLFF.

This clone was picked up one time. The genes are TRBV19 and TRBJ1-4; TRBD1 agrees at 7 bases. Germline CDR1 is LNHDA and CDR2 is SQIVND (reference sequence). The length of the CDR3 is 15 residues. V was pared by 7 bases and J by 7 bases, with 12 bases of the junction left unmatched. CDR3 region: CASNTAGQVCEKLFF. DNA for the CDR3: TGTGCCAGTAACACAGCCGGACAGGTGTGTGAAAAACTGTTTTTT.

The gene calls are TRBV11-2 and TRBJ1-1; D is unclear. V lost 1 base and J 1 base, leaving 10 bases between the germline ends. The CDR3 has 15 residues. Germline CDR1 and CDR2: SGHAT and FQNNGV. Here the CDR3 DNA reads TGTGCCAGCAGCTTAGGGCTCAAACCGAACACTGAAGCTTTCTTT. It yields the protein CASSLGLKPNTEAFF. The complete variable domain, with remaining parts taken from reference TRBV11-2 and TRBJ1-1, reads EAGVAQSPRYKIIEKRQSVAFWCNPISGHATLYWYQQILGQGPKLLIQFQNNGVVDDSQLPKDRFSAERLKGVDSTLKIQPAKLEDSAVYLCASSLGLKPNTEAFFGQGTRLTVV.

The chain couples TRBV5-1 to TRBJ2-5, with a weak D call TRBD1 (5 bases). Germline assignment: CDR1 SGHRS and CDR2 YFSETQ. Trimming stripped 5 bases from V and 1 base from J, with 15 bases between. This CDR3 is 15 amino acids long. The CDR3 here is CASSGQGLIQETQYF. In DNA, the CDR3 is TGCGCCAGCAGTGGGCAGGGCTTAATCCAAGAGACCCAGTACTTC.

The rearrangement joins TRBV18 to TRBJ1-4; tentatively, D is TRBD1 (6 bases). Trimming shortened V by 6 bases and J by 0 bases, and 17 bases separated the two germline ends. The CDR3 length is 17 residues. Germline-derived CDR1 and CDR2 are KGHSH and LQKENI. The CDR3 here is CASSHLGTPATNEKLFF. The CDR3, as DNA: TGTGCCAGCTCTCACTTGGGGACACCGGCAACTAATGAAAAACTGTTTTTT.

The V gene is TRBV4-3, the J gene TRBJ2-2; tentative D call: TRBD2 (5 bases). Trimming removed 1 base at V and 0 bases at J, with 6 bases between. CDR3 length equals 15 residues. CDR1 is LGHNA and CDR2 is YSLEER in the germline V gene. This chain's CDR3 is CASSQAGTNTGELFF. The DNA for the CDR3 is TGCGCCAGCAGCCAAGCGGGGACGAACACCGGGGAGCTGTTTTTT.

The CDR3 DNA reads TGTGCCAGCAGTTTGACTAGGGCTAACACCGGGGAGCTGTTTTTT. Translated: CASSLTRANTGELFF. The rearrangement uses TRBV6-2 or TRBV6-3 and TRBJ2-2; D is possibly TRBD2 (6 bases). The V and J ends lost 4 bases and 2 bases respectively, with 11 bases between them. The CDR3 consists of 15 residues. CDR1 and CDR2 from the germline V gene are MNHEY and SVGEGT.

The rearrangement joins TRBV2 to TRBJ2-1, with D maybe TRBD2 (5 bases). Trimming removed 8 bases at V and 1 base at J, with 9 bases between. Germline assignment: CDR1 SNHLY and CDR2 FYNNEI. The CDR3 is 13 amino acids. CDR3 amino acids: CASGLQSYNEQFF. The CDR3, as DNA: TGTGCCAGCGGACTGCAGTCCTACAATGAGCAGTTCTTC.

This rearrangement joins TRBV7-2 to TRBJ1-6; 9 positions agree with TRBD1. CDR1 and CDR2 (germline): SGHTA, FQGNSA. V lost 4 bases to trimming and J lost 13 bases; unmatched junction nucleotides: 11. This CDR3 is built from 15 residues. The CDR3: CASSSGQGPWTPLHF. CDR3 sequence (DNA): TGTGCCAGCAGCTCCGGACAGGGGCCGTGGACCCCCCTCCACTTT.

This rearrangement joins TRBV7-2 to TRBJ2-1; 8 positions agree with TRBD1. The CDR3 is 17 residues long. With V trimmed by 5 bases and J by 4 bases, 13 bases remained unmatched. Germline V gene lookup returns CDR1 SGHTA and CDR2 FQGNSA. The CDR3 sequence: CASSDSETGAPYNEQFF. The CDR3 DNA is TGTGCCAGCAGCGACTCAGAGACAGGGGCCCCTTACAATGAGCAGTTCTTC.

This clone was seen once. This chain connects TRBV3-1 (or the pseudogene TRBV3-2) to TRBJ2-5, with D tentatively TRBD2 (7 bases). CDR1 is LGHDT, CDR2 YNNKEL, per germline (reference sequence). This CDR3 comprises 16 residues. Trimming took off 3 bases at V and 2 bases at J, with 16 bases between the two ends. The CDR3 loop reads CASSQGRGGPQETQYF. CDR3 in DNA: TGTGCCAGCAGCCAGGGACGCGGGGGCCCACAAGAGACCCAGTACTTC.

Here the CDR3 reads CASSSTVDTQYF. CDR3 nucleotides: TGCGCCAGCAGCTCGACAGTTGATACGCAGTATTTT. The chain uses TRBV5-1 and TRBJ2-3; TRBD1 might be the D (5 bases). The CDR3 is made up of 12 amino acids. Germline loops: CDR1 SGHRS, CDR2 YFSETQ. The V end was cut by 3 bases, the J end by 6 bases, with 8 bases between.

The rearrangement links TRBV6-2 or TRBV6-3 to TRBJ2-7; 14 bases agree with TRBD2. With V trimmed by 2 bases and J by 4 bases, 10 bases remained unmatched. The CDR3 runs 18 residues. From germline, CDR1 is MNHEY and CDR2 SVGEGT. The CDR3 DNA reads as TGTGCCAGCAGTTACGACCCCGGGACTAGCGGGAGAAGGTACGAGCAGTACTTC. Translating gives CASSYDPGTSGRRYEQYF.